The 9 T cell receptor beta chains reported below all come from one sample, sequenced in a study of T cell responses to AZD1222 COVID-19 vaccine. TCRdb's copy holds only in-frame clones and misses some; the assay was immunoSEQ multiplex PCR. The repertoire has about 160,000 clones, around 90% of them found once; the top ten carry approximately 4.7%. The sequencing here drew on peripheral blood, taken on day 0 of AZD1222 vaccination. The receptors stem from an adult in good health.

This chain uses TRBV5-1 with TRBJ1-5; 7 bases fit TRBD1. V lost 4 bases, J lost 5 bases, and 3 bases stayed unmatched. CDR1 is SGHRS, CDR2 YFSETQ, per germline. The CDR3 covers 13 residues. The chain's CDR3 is CASSIDRDQPQHF. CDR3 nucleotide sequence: TGCGCCAGCAGCATTGACAGGGATCAGCCCCAGCATTTT.

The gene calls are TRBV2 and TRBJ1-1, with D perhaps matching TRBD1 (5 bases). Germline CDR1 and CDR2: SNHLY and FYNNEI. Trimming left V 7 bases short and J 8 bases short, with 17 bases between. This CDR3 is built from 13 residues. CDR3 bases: TGTGCCAGCACCATCACAGGCGACGCCGAAGCTTTCTTT. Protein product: CASTITGDAEAFF.

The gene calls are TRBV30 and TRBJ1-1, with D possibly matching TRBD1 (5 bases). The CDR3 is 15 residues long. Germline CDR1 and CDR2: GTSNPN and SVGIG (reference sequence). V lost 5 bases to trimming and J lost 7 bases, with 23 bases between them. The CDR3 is CAWVTPGTASLEAFF. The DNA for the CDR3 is TGTGCCTGGGTTACCCCCGGGACCGCGAGTCTTGAAGCTTTCTTT.

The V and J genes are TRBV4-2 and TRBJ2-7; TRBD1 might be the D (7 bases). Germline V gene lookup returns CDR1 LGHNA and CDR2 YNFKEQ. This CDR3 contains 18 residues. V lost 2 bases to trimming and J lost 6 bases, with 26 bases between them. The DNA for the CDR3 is TGTGCCAGCAGCCAAAACTATACAGACAGGGATGGAGGGGTCGAGCAGTACTTC. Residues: CASSQNYTDRDGGVEQYF.

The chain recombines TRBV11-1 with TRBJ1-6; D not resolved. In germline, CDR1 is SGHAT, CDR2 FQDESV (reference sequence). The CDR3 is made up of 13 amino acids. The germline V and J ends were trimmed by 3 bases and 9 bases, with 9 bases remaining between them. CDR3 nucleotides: TGTGCCAGCAGCTTGTTCTTCGGTTCACCCCTCCACTTT. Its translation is CASSLFFGSPLHF.

CDR3: CASSLDVTNEKLFF. CDR3 in DNA: TGTGCCAGCAGCTTAGACGTAACTAATGAAAAACTGTTTTTT. The chain employs TRBV11-3 and TRBJ1-4; D is undetermined. The CDR3 runs to 14 residues. Germline V gives CDR1 SGHNT, CDR2 YENEEA. V was clipped by 0 bases and J by 1 base, with 3 bases between them. Together with reference TRBV11-3 and TRBJ1-4, the CDR3 gives the full variable domain: EAGVVQSPRYKIIEKKQPVAFWCNPISGHNTLYWYLQNLGQGPELLIRYENEEAVDDSQLPKDRFSAERLKGVDSTLKIQPAELGDSAVYLCASSLDVTNEKLFFGSGTQLSVL.

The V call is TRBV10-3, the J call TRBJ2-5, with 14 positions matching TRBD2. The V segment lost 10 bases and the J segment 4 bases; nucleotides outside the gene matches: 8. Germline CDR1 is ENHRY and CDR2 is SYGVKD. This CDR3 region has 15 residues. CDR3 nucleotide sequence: TGTGCCACGTCAGGGACTAGCGGGAGTAGAGAGACCCAGTACTTC. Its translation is CATSGTSGSRETQYF.

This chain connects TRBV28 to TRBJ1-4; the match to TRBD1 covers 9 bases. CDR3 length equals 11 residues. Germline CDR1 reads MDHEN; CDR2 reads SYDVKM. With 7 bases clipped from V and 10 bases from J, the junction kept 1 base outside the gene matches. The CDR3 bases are TGTGCCAGCACACAGGGGGCAAAACTGTTTTTT. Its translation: CASTQGAKLFF.

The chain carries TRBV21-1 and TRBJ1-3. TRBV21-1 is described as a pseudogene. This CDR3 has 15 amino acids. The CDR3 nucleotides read TGTGCCAGCAGCAAGCGCGGGGGGTGTCGAAACACCATATATTTT. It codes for CASSKRGGCRNTIYF.